These T cell receptor beta chains were read from a single sample in a study of T cells after yellow fever vaccination. From the 5' RACE reads, TCRdb called clonotypes with MiXCR, one entry per CDR3 protein. The table lists 250,000 to 400,000 distinct CDR3 sequences, around 4.4% of them singletons, with just under 20% in the top ten. The source material was PBMCs, sampled 15 days after the yellow fever booster vaccination. The receptors were sampled from a man aged 18 to 29 who received the YFV17D yellow fever vaccine. CDR3s include the opening cysteine and the closing phenylalanine or tryptophan. Fields, in order: clone size, V gene, J gene, D gene, CDR3 protein, CDR3 DNA. A D gene is named only where the DNA matches it firmly. Not every row has a clone size; where given, it reads once, few, many or a size class.

clone_size: many; v_call: TRBV6-6; j_call: TRBJ2-1; d_call: TRBD2; cdr3_aa: CASALAGEYNEQFF; cdr3_nt: TGTGCCAGTGCCCTAGCGGGGGAATACAATGAGCAGTTCTTC
clone_size: few; v_call: TRBV11-2; j_call: TRBJ2-2; d_call: .; cdr3_aa: CASSLLWGDNTGELFF; cdr3_nt: TGTGCCAGCAGCTTATTGTGGGGGGATAACACCGGGGAGCTGTTTTTT
clone_size: few; v_call: TRBV5-1; j_call: TRBJ1-5; d_call: TRBD1; cdr3_aa: CASSASTGGNQPQHF; cdr3_nt: TGCGCCAGCAGCGCCTCGACAGGGGGCAATCAGCCCCAGCATTTT
clone_size: .; v_call: TRBV20-1; j_call: TRBJ1-5; d_call: .; cdr3_aa: CSARGGLSNQPQHF; cdr3_nt: TGCAGTGCTAGAGGAGGGCTTAGCAATCAGCCCCAGCATTTT
clone_size: many; v_call: TRBV20-1; j_call: TRBJ2-5; d_call: .; cdr3_aa: CSARDRESGSETQYF; cdr3_nt: TGCAGTGCTAGAGATCGAGAGAGCGGGTCAGAGACCCAGTACTTC
clone_size: many; v_call: TRBV6-6; j_call: TRBJ2-6; d_call: .; cdr3_aa: CASSPSGAAGNVLTF; cdr3_nt: TGTGCCAGCAGTCCTTCAGGCGCCGCCGGCAACGTCCTGACTTTC
clone_size: many; v_call: TRBV20-1; j_call: TRBJ1-3; d_call: TRBD1; cdr3_aa: CSYSGTGNLVFHF; cdr3_nt: TGCAGTTACAGCGGGACAGGGAATCTAGTTTTTCATTTT
clone_size: many; v_call: TRBV12-3/TRBV12-4; j_call: TRBJ1-5; d_call: .; cdr3_aa: CASSGDGNQPQHF; cdr3_nt: TGTGCCAGCAGCGGGGACGGTAATCAGCCCCAGCATTTT
clone_size: many; v_call: TRBV9; j_call: TRBJ2-2; d_call: .; cdr3_aa: CASSVVGGAGTGELFF; cdr3_nt: TGTGCCAGCAGCGTAGTTGGGGGAGCCGGCACCGGGGAGCTGTTTTTT
clone_size: many; v_call: TRBV27; j_call: TRBJ1-5; d_call: .; cdr3_aa: CASSQPQHF; cdr3_nt: TGTGCCAGCAGTCAGCCCCAGCATTTT
clone_size: many; v_call: TRBV7-2; j_call: TRBJ1-4; d_call: TRBD1; cdr3_aa: CASSTDRGEAEKLFF; cdr3_nt: TGTGCCAGCAGCACGGACAGGGGAGAAGCGGAAAAACTGTTTTTT
clone_size: many; v_call: TRBV7-9; j_call: TRBJ1-1; d_call: .; cdr3_aa: CASSLAGGSTEAFF; cdr3_nt: TGTGCCAGCAGCCTAGCGGGGGGATCCACTGAAGCTTTCTTT
clone_size: .; v_call: TRBV2; j_call: TRBJ2-2; d_call: .; cdr3_aa: CASSVNGQGELFF; cdr3_nt: TGTGCCAGCAGTGTTAACGGTCAAGGAGAGCTGTTTTTT
clone_size: many; v_call: TRBV11-2; j_call: TRBJ2-2; d_call: .; cdr3_aa: CASSSLGGELFF; cdr3_nt: TGTGCCAGCAGCTCCTTAGGTGGGGAGCTGTTTTTT
clone_size: .; v_call: TRBV5-1; j_call: TRBJ2-3; d_call: .; cdr3_aa: CASSFSGLDTDTQYF; cdr3_nt: TGCGCCAGCAGCTTTTCGGGACTCGACACAGATACGCAGTATTTT
clone_size: few; v_call: TRBV7-2; j_call: TRBJ2-3; d_call: .; cdr3_aa: CASSSPFGTTDTQYF; cdr3_nt: TGTGCCAGCAGCTCCCCATTCGGGACCACAGATACGCAGTATTTT
clone_size: many; v_call: TRBV2; j_call: TRBJ2-3; d_call: TRBD1; cdr3_aa: CASSRQGADTQYF; cdr3_nt: TGTGCCAGCAGTCGACAGGGGGCAGATACGCAGTATTTT
clone_size: .; v_call: TRBV27; j_call: TRBJ2-3; d_call: TRBD1; cdr3_aa: CASSQDRGHTDTQYF; cdr3_nt: TGTGCCAGCAGCCAGGACAGGGGGCACACAGATACGCAGTATTTT
clone_size: many; v_call: TRBV6-4; j_call: TRBJ2-1; d_call: TRBD2; cdr3_aa: CASSDTSGSYNEQFF; cdr3_nt: TGTGCCAGCAGTGACACTAGCGGCTCCTACAATGAGCAGTTCTTC
clone_size: .; v_call: TRBV18; j_call: TRBJ2-3; d_call: .; cdr3_aa: CASSPSTSTDTQYF; cdr3_nt: TGTGCCAGCTCACCGTCGACTAGCACAGATACGCAGTATTTT
clone_size: few; v_call: TRBV7-9; j_call: TRBJ1-4; d_call: .; cdr3_aa: CASSTGLSNEKLFF; cdr3_nt: TGTGCCAGCAGCACGGGACTGAGTAATGAAAAACTGTTTTTT
clone_size: .; v_call: TRBV4-1; j_call: TRBJ2-2; d_call: .; cdr3_aa: CASSQFPIPESTGELFF; cdr3_nt: TGCGCCAGCAGCCAGTTCCCTATTCCGGAGAGCACCGGGGAGCTGTTTTTT
clone_size: few; v_call: TRBV20-1; j_call: TRBJ2-1; d_call: .; cdr3_aa: CSARANREHYNEQFF; cdr3_nt: TGCAGTGCTAGAGCAAACAGGGAACACTACAATGAGCAGTTCTTC
clone_size: many; v_call: TRBV5-1; j_call: TRBJ2-1; d_call: .; cdr3_aa: CASSFRGFRNEQFF; cdr3_nt: TGCGCCAGCAGCTTTCGGGGGTTCAGAAATGAGCAGTTCTTC
clone_size: many; v_call: TRBV12-3/TRBV12-4; j_call: TRBJ1-6; d_call: .; cdr3_aa: CASSFGGDNSPLHF; cdr3_nt: TGTGCCAGCAGTTTCGGCGGGGATAATTCACCCCTCCACTTT
clone_size: many; v_call: TRBV13; j_call: TRBJ2-5; d_call: TRBD2; cdr3_aa: CASSLGLGGETQYF; cdr3_nt: TGTGCCAGCAGCCTCGGACTAGGCGGAGAGACCCAGTACTTC
clone_size: .; v_call: TRBV20-1; j_call: TRBJ1-2; d_call: TRBD1; cdr3_aa: CSARAQGDYGYTF; cdr3_nt: TGCAGTGCTAGAGCACAGGGGGACTATGGCTACACCTTC
clone_size: few; v_call: TRBV2; j_call: TRBJ1-2; d_call: TRBD1; cdr3_aa: CASSEDRGKSGGYTF; cdr3_nt: TGTGCCAGCAGTGAAGACAGGGGGAAGAGCGGTGGCTACACCTTC
clone_size: .; v_call: TRBV7-7; j_call: TRBJ2-1; d_call: TRBD2; cdr3_aa: CASSPTSGETSEQFF; cdr3_nt: TGTGCTAGCAGCCCTACTAGCGGGGAGACGAGTGAGCAGTTCTTC
clone_size: few; v_call: TRBV7-2; j_call: TRBJ2-3; d_call: TRBD2; cdr3_aa: CASSSSLLLAGGTDTQYF; cdr3_nt: TGTGCCAGCAGCTCTTCCCTGCTTCTAGCGGGGGGCACAGATACGCAGTATTTT
clone_size: .; v_call: TRBV27; j_call: TRBJ2-7; d_call: TRBD1; cdr3_aa: CASSITGQGYYEQYF; cdr3_nt: TGTGCCAGCAGTATAACCGGACAGGGGTACTACGAGCAGTACTTC
clone_size: many; v_call: TRBV20-1; j_call: TRBJ1-2; d_call: .; cdr3_aa: CSARDGGMQVYTF; cdr3_nt: TGCAGTGCTAGAGATGGGGGGATGCAGGTCTACACCTTC
clone_size: many; v_call: TRBV20-1; j_call: TRBJ2-3; d_call: .; cdr3_aa: CSASKPFGTDTQYF; cdr3_nt: TGCAGTGCTAGTAAGCCCTTCGGCACAGATACGCAGTATTTT
clone_size: few; v_call: TRBV7-2; j_call: TRBJ2-1; d_call: TRBD2; cdr3_aa: CASSLFSSGGAYEQFF; cdr3_nt: TGTGCCAGCAGTTTATTCTCTAGCGGGGGGGCCTATGAGCAGTTCTTC
clone_size: few; v_call: TRBV6-5; j_call: TRBJ2-3; d_call: .; cdr3_aa: CASSYGLTTDTQYF; cdr3_nt: TGTGCCAGCAGTTACGGGTTAACGACAGATACGCAGTATTTT
clone_size: many; v_call: TRBV27; j_call: TRBJ2-7; d_call: TRBD1; cdr3_aa: CASKAGTGGYEQYF; cdr3_nt: TGTGCCAGCAAGGCCGGGACAGGGGGTTACGAGCAGTACTTC
clone_size: few; v_call: TRBV7-8; j_call: TRBJ2-3; d_call: .; cdr3_aa: CASSFTGIGTDTQYF; cdr3_nt: TGTGCCAGCAGCTTCACAGGGATCGGCACAGATACGCAGTATTTT
clone_size: many; v_call: TRBV6-2/TRBV6-3; j_call: TRBJ1-1; d_call: .; cdr3_aa: CASSPREVRREAFF; cdr3_nt: TGTGCCAGCAGCCCGCGCGAGGTTCGGCGAGAAGCTTTCTTT
clone_size: few; v_call: TRBV23-1; j_call: TRBJ2-1; d_call: TRBD1; cdr3_aa: CASRDRIYNEQFF; cdr3_nt: TGCGCCAGCAGGGACAGGATTTACAATGAGCAGTTCTTC
clone_size: many; v_call: TRBV7-9; j_call: TRBJ2-1; d_call: .; cdr3_aa: CASTIQVHEQFF; cdr3_nt: TGTGCCAGCACTATACAGGTACATGAGCAGTTCTTC
clone_size: many; v_call: TRBV20-1; j_call: TRBJ2-1; d_call: TRBD2; cdr3_aa: CSARHSLLTSGGPYNEQFF; cdr3_nt: TGCAGTGCTAGACACTCCTTACTGACTAGCGGGGGACCCTACAATGAGCAGTTCTTC
clone_size: few; v_call: TRBV25-1; j_call: TRBJ2-3; d_call: .; cdr3_aa: CASTGDRLLADTQYF; cdr3_nt: TGTGCCAGCACAGGCGACAGGTTACTCGCAGATACGCAGTATTTT
clone_size: .; v_call: TRBV5-4; j_call: TRBJ1-5; d_call: TRBD1; cdr3_aa: CASSSGQGSEPQHF; cdr3_nt: TGTGCCAGCAGCTCCGGACAGGGTTCCGAGCCCCAGCATTTT
clone_size: many; v_call: TRBV10-3; j_call: TRBJ2-7; d_call: TRBD1; cdr3_aa: CAISEGRDRGREQYF; cdr3_nt: TGTGCCATCAGCGAGGGCCGGGACAGGGGACGTGAGCAGTACTTC
clone_size: many; v_call: TRBV5-1; j_call: TRBJ2-1; d_call: .; cdr3_aa: CASSLDPTIEQFF; cdr3_nt: TGCGCCAGCAGCTTGGATCCGACAATTGAGCAGTTCTTC
clone_size: many; v_call: TRBV12-5; j_call: TRBJ1-5; d_call: .; cdr3_aa: CASGLVGVLGLSSPQHF; cdr3_nt: TGTGCTAGTGGTTTAGTCGGGGTGCTTGGCCTCTCGAGCCCCCAGCATTTT
clone_size: .; v_call: TRBV30; j_call: TRBJ1-5; d_call: .; cdr3_aa: CAWSTLGTSNQPQHF; cdr3_nt: TGTGCCTGGAGTACCCTTGGGACTAGCAATCAGCCCCAGCATTTT
clone_size: many; v_call: TRBV20-1; j_call: TRBJ1-2; d_call: TRBD1; cdr3_aa: CSAGTGGHGYTF; cdr3_nt: TGCAGTGCTGGGACAGGGGGGCACGGCTACACCTTC
clone_size: many; v_call: TRBV29-1; j_call: TRBJ2-2; d_call: .; cdr3_aa: CSARHQDSAGELFF; cdr3_nt: TGCAGCGCCCGACACCAGGATTCCGCCGGGGAGCTGTTTTTT
clone_size: .; v_call: TRBV6-1; j_call: TRBJ1-5; d_call: TRBD1; cdr3_aa: CASSKTGWGQPQHF; cdr3_nt: TGTGCCAGCAGCAAGACAGGGTGGGGTCAGCCCCAGCATTTT
clone_size: many; v_call: TRBV7-3; j_call: TRBJ1-1; d_call: .; cdr3_aa: CASSPGPPNTEAFF; cdr3_nt: TGTGCCAGCAGCCCGGGACCGCCGAACACTGAAGCTTTCTTT
clone_size: many; v_call: TRBV6-1; j_call: TRBJ2-7; d_call: TRBD2; cdr3_aa: CASRGLAPGGYEQYF; cdr3_nt: TGTGCCAGCAGGGGACTAGCCCCGGGGGGCTACGAGCAGTACTTC
clone_size: many; v_call: TRBV6-5; j_call: TRBJ1-1; d_call: .; cdr3_aa: CASSSFVVNEAFF; cdr3_nt: TGTGCCAGCAGTTCCTTCGTGGTTAATGAAGCTTTCTTT
clone_size: .; v_call: TRBV18; j_call: TRBJ1-1; d_call: .; cdr3_aa: CASSPPGGGATEAFF; cdr3_nt: TGTGCCAGCTCACCACCCGGGGGGGGCGCAACTGAAGCTTTCTTT